One and the same sample provided the 4 T cell receptor beta chains below, sequenced in a study of Ad26.COV2.S vaccination and SARS-CoV-2 variants listed by TCRdb under 2021. Read against the paper, the sample's treatment or condition label means: roughly 19 received Ad26.COV2.S at low or high dose, single or two shots; roughly five received placebo; per-sample allocation not given. Repertoires of vaccine and placebo recipients were sequenced from samples taken on day 63 after the first injection. Library method: the immunoSEQ multiplex PCR assay. Imported from immuneACCESS, the table was reduced by TCRdb to in-frame sequences with V and J called. These copies leave out some clones; in studies compared against another copy, an unresolved V gene accounts for under half, and the cause of the remainder is not known. The sample table holds just over 350,000 clones, of which about 85% were seen once. The leading ten clones occupy around 3% of the sample.

The starting material was peripheral blood, obtained in a trial of Ad26.COV2.S vaccine versus placebo. The receptors originated from a person aged 18-65 years who received the Ad26.COV2.S COVID-19 vaccine or a placebo.

The chain links TRBV5-1 to TRBJ2-1; the D is unclear. Germline values: CDR1 SGHRS, CDR2 YFSETQ. V lost 4 bases and J lost 9, with 8 bases in between. The CDR3 extends over 11 amino acids. Here the CDR3 DNA reads TGCGCCAGCAGCCTAGGTTCTGAGCAGTTCTTC. Its translation is CASSLGSEQFF. Filled out from reference TRBV5-1 and TRBJ2-1, the complete variable domain reads KAGVTQTPRYLIKTRGQQVTLSCSPISGHRSVSWYQQTPGQGLQFLFEYFSETQRNKGNFPGRFSGRQFSNSRSEMNVSTLELGDSALYLCASSLGSEQFFGPGTRLTVL.

The rearrangement links TRBV25-1 to TRBJ2-4, with TRBD1 matching 7 bases. Per the germline V gene, CDR1 is MGHDK and CDR2 is SYGVNS. There are 15 residues in the CDR3. The junction had 5 bases not matched to a gene; V was cut back by 2 bases and J by 4 bases. This CDR3 reads CASSEPGTAKNIQYF. The CDR3 nucleotides are TGTGCCAGCAGTGAACCCGGGACAGCTAAAAACATTCAGTACTTC.

The V call is TRBV5-1, the J call TRBJ2-3, with D possibly matching TRBD2 (5 bases). Germline V gene data show CDR1 as SGHRS and CDR2 as YFSETQ. This CDR3 region has 15 residues. The V and J ends lost 0 bases and 0 bases respectively, with 8 bases between them. CDR3 sequence reads: CASSLGSGSTDTQYF. In nucleotides, the CDR3 is TGCGCCAGCAGCTTGGGTTCGGGAAGCACAGATACGCAGTATTTT.

This chain connects TRBV24-1 to TRBJ2-3; D is possibly TRBD1 (5 bases). Trimming shortened V by 3 bases and J by 2 bases, and 5 bases separated the two germline ends. The CDR3 runs to 13 residues. Germline loops: CDR1 KGHDR, CDR2 SFDVKD. The CDR3 loop reads CATSDGHTDTQYF. The CDR3 region has the DNA TGTGCCACCAGTGATGGACACACAGATACGCAGTATTTT.